The source of this T cell receptor (beta chain) is a study of shared clonotypes between healthy human individuals (dated by TCRdb to 2019 to 2021). About the study as a whole: A couple of women and a few men aged 18 to 49 years were included in the cohort. For each donor, CD4 naive and CD4 memory were each given three plates, CD8 naive was given two plates, and CD8 memory was given one plate. To estimate repertoire size and how much clonotype sharing occurs between individuals, the study deeply sequenced the blood TCR repertoires of about five healthy adults. To increase sequencing depth and limit assay-specific biases, different laboratories used diverse techniques to prepare libraries and sequence TCR repertoires. Per donor, leukapheresis produced somewhere between about 0.9 and 10 billion PBMCs. The investigation overall reported the following: Sampling was restricted to blood, and TCR repertoires in tissues likely differ from the TCR repertoires found in blood. About 5% of naive CD4, 3.5% of naive CD8, about 2.4% of memory CD4, and around 0.4% of memory CD8 clonotypes were shared across several donors. Pairwise subsampling led to the expectation that sequencing depth would affect the degree of clonotype sharing among donors. Clonotypes shared by all four sorted-subset donors showed higher generation probabilities than non-shared clonotypes. Because the study included only a small number of donors, the genetic and exposure-history diversity represented was limited. Larger estimated clonotype richness was generally found for naive subsets than for memory subsets. Rarefaction of sorted-subset datasets indicated incomplete sequencing despite the large sequencing depth.

Clipping removes 7 bases from V and 3 bases from J, with 4 as the unmatched junction base count. The germline V gene provides CDR1 SGHNT and CDR2 YENEEA. The CDR3 starts with the cysteine, ends with the phenylalanine, and has 13 residues. CDR3 DNA only is kept here, 39 bases in frame from base 1. With regard to this clone: Its antigen remains unidentified. No base-level quality is on record; no much larger clone is a single base apart.

Donors were healthy HIV-negative adults with no recently reported acute infections or vaccinations. All donors were Caucasian adults living in Nashville, Tennessee, USA. CD4+ T cells were enriched by magnetic negative selection; naive cells were then positively selected on CD45RA, and the negative fraction formed the memory subset. After blood collection by leukapheresis, PBMCs were isolated using Ficoll-Histopaque density gradient centrifugation and then cryopreserved in the vapor phase of liquid nitrogen. Purity and quantity of every magnetically sorted T cell population were checked by analytical flow cytometry. Genomic DNA was isolated from every sorted fraction and measured by UV absorbance on a Nanodrop 2000c. Using the deep immunoSEQ assay, multiplex PCR amplified TCR CDR3 regions from genomic DNA. Extracted genomic DNA from each cell subset was spread evenly across all wells of several immunoSEQ 96-well plates, with each plate serving as a replicate. For sorted subsets, each replicate PCR was loaded with roughly 200 ng genomic DNA, equivalent to some 31,000 T cell genomes. Purified libraries were quantified with a Qubit 3.0 fluorometer, sized on a Bioanalyzer 2100, and re-quantified with the KAPA Library Quantification kit. Each immunoSEQ 96-well plate was sequenced on its own single-read 150-cycle Illumina NextSeq 550 flow cell. The original methods were these. Because the immunoSEQ output held only junctional sequences and lacked quality scores, the filtering could not match the filtering applied to full-length reads. To assign V/J genes and CDR3, sequences were annotated using PyIR, a Python wrapper for IgBLAST v1.9, with IMGT germline references. Reads were removed for weak V/J assignments (E-value above 1e-6), missing CDR3, stop codons, out-of-frame junctions, or ambiguous translated residues. A V3J clonotype was defined by an identical inferred V gene, J gene, and CDR3 amino acid sequence. To compute the percentage overlap between repertoires, the number of shared unique clonotypes was divided by the size of the smaller repertoire. Richness of each repertoire was evaluated using RTK rarefaction, the Chao1 estimator, and Recon v2.1 estimates of unobserved clonotypes. For all TCRbeta clonotypes obtained by the gDNA method from a few donors, generation probabilities were computed with OLGA. TCRdb re-hosts the immuneACCESS table, in-frame sequences only. Its copies lack some clones; in the studies checked, an unresolved V gene accounts for under half of them, and the cause for the rest is not known. That table gives V, J and clone size, and the DNA gave D and trimming. The sample table records about 1 million clones; about 80% of these occur just once. About 0.52% of the sample is in the top ten clones.

The chain is made from TRBV11-3 and TRBJ2-7, with 9 bases aligning to TRBD1. The source of this sequence is a young man in good health. Some clones in this sample may be carry-over from other donors' samples. The source material was memory CD4+ T cells from PBMCs. The cell subset or site label corresponds to: CD45RA-negative fraction. The CDR3 reads as follows: CASTKGQGYEQYF. The sequenced DNA: TGTGCCAGCACTAAGGGACAGGGCTACGAGCAGTACTTC.